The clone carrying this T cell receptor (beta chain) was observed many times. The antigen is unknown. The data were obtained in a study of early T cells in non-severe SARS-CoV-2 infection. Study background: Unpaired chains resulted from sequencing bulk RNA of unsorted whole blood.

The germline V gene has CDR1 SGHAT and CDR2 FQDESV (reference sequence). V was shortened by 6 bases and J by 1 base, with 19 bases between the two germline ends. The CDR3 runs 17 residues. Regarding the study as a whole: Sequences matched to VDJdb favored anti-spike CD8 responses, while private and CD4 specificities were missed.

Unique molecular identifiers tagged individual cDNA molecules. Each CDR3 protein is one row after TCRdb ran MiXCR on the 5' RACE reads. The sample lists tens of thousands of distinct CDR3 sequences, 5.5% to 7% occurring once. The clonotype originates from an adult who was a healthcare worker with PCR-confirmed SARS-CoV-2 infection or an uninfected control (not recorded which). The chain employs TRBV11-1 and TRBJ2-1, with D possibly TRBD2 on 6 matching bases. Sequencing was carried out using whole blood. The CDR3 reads CASSLTGLAISYNEQFF. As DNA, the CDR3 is TGTGCCAGCAGTCTCACGGGGCTAGCGATTTCCTACAATGAGCAGTTCTTC.